These T cell receptor beta chains were read from a single sample in a study of blood T cells in healthy people across ages. Via MiXCR, TCRdb re-called the 5' RACE reads, giving one row per CDR3 protein. The repertoire includes some 1.8 million distinct CDR3 sequences, about two fifths of them detected once, and more than 20% sits in the top ten. The sequenced sample consisted of blood. The receptors shown here come from a human donor in good health. Both conserved end residues are part of each CDR3. The order of the fields is J gene, CDR3 length, D gene, clone size, V gene, CDR3 DNA, CDR3 protein. A D gene is named only where the DNA matches it firmly. A row's size may be missing; if present it is once, few, many or a size class.

J gene: TRBJ2-2; CDR3 length: 16; D gene: -; clone size: -; V gene: TRBV2; CDR3 DNA: TGTGCCAGCAGTGAACGACTAGTATCGGTCGCCGGGGAGCTGTTTTTT; CDR3 protein: CASSERLVSVAGELFF
J gene: TRBJ2-7; CDR3 length: 14; D gene: -; clone size: few; V gene: TRBV4-3; CDR3 DNA: TGCGCCAGCAGCCAAGATCGGGGTTCTTCCGAGCAGTACTTC; CDR3 protein: CASSQDRGSSEQYF
J gene: TRBJ2-2; CDR3 length: 15; D gene: -; clone size: -; V gene: TRBV28; CDR3 DNA: TGTGCCAGCAGAACTGGACAGCTGAACACCGGGGAGCTGTTTTTT; CDR3 protein: CASRTGQLNTGELFF
J gene: TRBJ2-6; CDR3 length: 16; D gene: -; clone size: many; V gene: TRBV11-2; CDR3 DNA: TGTGCCAGCAGCTTCCCAGGGTTTGGTGGGGCCAACGTCCTGACTTTC; CDR3 protein: CASSFPGFGGANVLTF
J gene: TRBJ2-5; CDR3 length: 14; D gene: -; clone size: once; V gene: TRBV10-3; CDR3 DNA: TGTGCCATCAGCGGGGGACCAGCGGAAGAGACCCAGTACTTC; CDR3 protein: CAISGGPAEETQYF
J gene: TRBJ2-7; CDR3 length: 15; D gene: -; clone size: -; V gene: TRBV5-6; CDR3 DNA: TGTGCCAGCAGCCCCGCGGGCAGGGGAGATTACGAGCAGTACTTC; CDR3 protein: CASSPAGRGDYEQYF
J gene: TRBJ2-3; CDR3 length: 14; D gene: -; clone size: few; V gene: TRBV5-1; CDR3 DNA: TGCGCCAGCAGCTTGGCTCGGGGGATAGATACGCAGTATTTT; CDR3 protein: CASSLARGIDTQYF
J gene: TRBJ1-2; CDR3 length: 15; D gene: TRBD1; clone size: -; V gene: TRBV6-2/TRBV6-3; CDR3 DNA: TGTACCAGCTCCAAAGGTCCAGGGGGCAACTATGGCTACACCTTC; CDR3 protein: CTSSKGPGGNYGYTF
J gene: TRBJ1-1; CDR3 length: 13; D gene: -; clone size: -; V gene: TRBV14; CDR3 DNA: TGTGCCAGCAGCCAAGTGAATTCGGCTGAAGCTTTCTTT; CDR3 protein: CASSQVNSAEAFF
J gene: TRBJ2-7; CDR3 length: 13; D gene: TRBD1; clone size: -; V gene: TRBV3-1; CDR3 DNA: TGTGCCAGCAGTATCGGACAGGTCTACGAGCAGTACTTC; CDR3 protein: CASSIGQVYEQYF
J gene: TRBJ1-2; CDR3 length: 14; D gene: -; clone size: -; V gene: TRBV6-2/TRBV6-3; CDR3 DNA: TGTGCCAGCAGTTCAGTTTGGATGGCGTGGGGCTACACCTTC; CDR3 protein: CASSSVWMAWGYTF
J gene: TRBJ2-4; CDR3 length: 14; D gene: TRBD2; clone size: -; V gene: TRBV20-1; CDR3 DNA: TGCAGCGCCCCGGGGGGGTCGGCCAAAAACATTCAGTACTTC; CDR3 protein: CSAPGGSAKNIQYF
J gene: TRBJ2-7; CDR3 length: 16; D gene: -; clone size: few; V gene: TRBV7-2; CDR3 DNA: TGTGCCAGCACCTACACAGTGACGGAGGGGTACTACGAGCAGTACTTC; CDR3 protein: CASTYTVTEGYYEQYF
J gene: TRBJ2-7; CDR3 length: 15; D gene: -; clone size: once; V gene: TRBV5-1; CDR3 DNA: TGCGCCAGCAGCTCGGGCAGGACAGAAATCTACGAGCAGTACTTC; CDR3 protein: CASSSGRTEIYEQYF
J gene: TRBJ1-5; CDR3 length: 16; D gene: -; clone size: -; V gene: TRBV6-5; CDR3 DNA: TGTGCCAGCAGCCCTTACGGCCGGGGGAGAGGACAGCCCCAGCATTTT; CDR3 protein: CASSPYGRGRGQPQHF
J gene: TRBJ1-5; CDR3 length: 15; D gene: TRBD1; clone size: many; V gene: TRBV6-2/TRBV6-3; CDR3 DNA: TGTGCCAGCAGTTCAGGGACAGGGGGGATTCAGCCCCAGCATTTT; CDR3 protein: CASSSGTGGIQPQHF
J gene: TRBJ2-3; CDR3 length: 16; D gene: TRBD2; clone size: -; V gene: TRBV4-2; CDR3 DNA: TGTGCCAGCAGCCAATTCGGCGGGGGAGGAACAGATACGCAGTATTTT; CDR3 protein: CASSQFGGGGTDTQYF
J gene: TRBJ1-1; CDR3 length: 14; D gene: -; clone size: -; V gene: TRBV7-9; CDR3 DNA: TGTGCCAGCAGCCCCCTGCCGGGGAGCACTGAAGCTTTCTTT; CDR3 protein: CASSPLPGSTEAFF
J gene: TRBJ2-7; CDR3 length: 15; D gene: TRBD1; clone size: -; V gene: TRBV3-1; CDR3 DNA: TGTGCCAGCAGCCAAGACGCGACAGGGGGATCCGAGCAGTACTTC; CDR3 protein: CASSQDATGGSEQYF
J gene: TRBJ1-2; CDR3 length: 13; D gene: -; clone size: -; V gene: TRBV12-3/TRBV12-4; CDR3 DNA: TGTGCCAGCGGACGGGGGGGCCTGCATGGCTACACCTTC; CDR3 protein: CASGRGGLHGYTF
J gene: TRBJ2-7; CDR3 length: 14; D gene: -; clone size: -; V gene: TRBV20-1; CDR3 DNA: TGCAGTGCTAGAATTGGACAGAATTTCTACGAGCAGTACTTC; CDR3 protein: CSARIGQNFYEQYF
J gene: TRBJ1-2; CDR3 length: 18; D gene: -; clone size: many; V gene: TRBV4-1; CDR3 DNA: TGCGCCAGCAGCCAAGAGGGGTTCGCGGGGGGACAATACTATGGCTACACCTTC; CDR3 protein: CASSQEGFAGGQYYGYTF
J gene: TRBJ2-1; CDR3 length: 20; D gene: -; clone size: -; V gene: TRBV2; CDR3 DNA: TGTGCCAGCAGTGAACCCCCGCGGGACATCTGGAGTGACGGCTACAATGAGCAGTTCTTC; CDR3 protein: CASSEPPRDIWSDGYNEQFF
J gene: TRBJ1-2; CDR3 length: 12; D gene: -; clone size: -; V gene: TRBV20-1; CDR3 DNA: TGCAGTGCTAGTAGCTGGGGGTATGGCTACACCTTC; CDR3 protein: CSASSWGYGYTF
J gene: TRBJ2-3; CDR3 length: 16; D gene: TRBD1; clone size: -; V gene: TRBV2; CDR3 DNA: TGTGCCAGCAGTGAAGGTGGGACAGGGTACACAGATACGCAGTATTTT; CDR3 protein: CASSEGGTGYTDTQYF
J gene: TRBJ2-3; CDR3 length: 19; D gene: -; clone size: -; V gene: TRBV7-2; CDR3 DNA: TGTGCCAGCAGCCTCCACCACCCGGCAGTTCCCTCTAGCACAGATACGCAGTATTTT; CDR3 protein: CASSLHHPAVPSSTDTQYF
J gene: TRBJ2-7; CDR3 length: 15; D gene: -; clone size: once; V gene: TRBV7-2; CDR3 DNA: TGTGCCAGCAGCTTAGACGTGAGGGGTCCCTACGAGCAGTACTTC; CDR3 protein: CASSLDVRGPYEQYF
J gene: TRBJ2-1; CDR3 length: 15; D gene: TRBD1; clone size: -; V gene: TRBV29-1; CDR3 DNA: TGCAGCGTGGCGTTCACCGGGACAGGGGTTAATGAGCAGTTCTTC; CDR3 protein: CSVAFTGTGVNEQFF
J gene: TRBJ1-6; CDR3 length: 15; D gene: -; clone size: -; V gene: TRBV27; CDR3 DNA: TGTGCCAGCAGTACGGGAAGCTCCTATAATTCACCCCTCCACTTT; CDR3 protein: CASSTGSSYNSPLHF
J gene: TRBJ2-7; CDR3 length: 15; D gene: TRBD1; clone size: -; V gene: TRBV27; CDR3 DNA: TGTGCCGGCAGTCCGACGCGGACAGGGTGGATGCGGCAGTACTTC; CDR3 protein: CAGSPTRTGWMRQYF
J gene: TRBJ1-5; CDR3 length: 14; D gene: -; clone size: -; V gene: TRBV6-6; CDR3 DNA: TGTGCCAGCAGTTACGGACGGGTCAATCAGCCCCAGCATTTT; CDR3 protein: CASSYGRVNQPQHF
J gene: TRBJ2-1; CDR3 length: 11; D gene: -; clone size: -; V gene: TRBV20-1; CDR3 DNA: TGCAGTGCGGCAGGGGAAAATGAGCAGTTCTTC; CDR3 protein: CSAAGENEQFF
J gene: TRBJ2-7; CDR3 length: 17; D gene: TRBD1; clone size: -; V gene: TRBV20-1; CDR3 DNA: TGCAGTGCTAGGGTGACCGACCGGGACAGGGGGAAGAACGAGCAGTACTTC; CDR3 protein: CSARVTDRDRGKNEQYF
J gene: TRBJ1-5; CDR3 length: 13; D gene: -; clone size: -; V gene: TRBV7-2; CDR3 DNA: TGTGCCAGCAGCTTATATCTAACCCAGCCCCAGCATTTT; CDR3 protein: CASSLYLTQPQHF
J gene: TRBJ1-5; CDR3 length: 15; D gene: TRBD1; clone size: -; V gene: TRBV24-1; CDR3 DNA: TGTGCCACCAGTGAGGGACAGGGGGTTAATCAGCCCCAGCATTTT; CDR3 protein: CATSEGQGVNQPQHF
J gene: TRBJ2-2; CDR3 length: 15; D gene: -; clone size: -; V gene: TRBV6-2/TRBV6-3; CDR3 DNA: TGTGCCAGCAGTTACTGGGGACGGGGCACCGGGGAGCTGTTTTTT; CDR3 protein: CASSYWGRGTGELFF
J gene: TRBJ1-2; CDR3 length: 14; D gene: -; clone size: few; V gene: TRBV7-2; CDR3 DNA: TGTGCCAGCAGCTTCACCGCAGGGGAGATTGGCTACACCTTC; CDR3 protein: CASSFTAGEIGYTF
J gene: TRBJ2-5; CDR3 length: 14; D gene: -; clone size: few; V gene: TRBV10-3; CDR3 DNA: TGTGCCATCAGTGAGCCTTGGGGTTCCGAGGCCCAGTACTTC; CDR3 protein: CAISEPWGSEAQYF
J gene: TRBJ2-3; CDR3 length: 16; D gene: TRBD2; clone size: few; V gene: TRBV9; CDR3 DNA: TGTGCCAGCAGCGTAGATGCTAGCGGGGTCGTAGATACGCAGTATTTT; CDR3 protein: CASSVDASGVVDTQYF
J gene: TRBJ2-5; CDR3 length: 15; D gene: -; clone size: many; V gene: TRBV7-2; CDR3 DNA: TGTGCCAGCAGCTTAACGGCGGGGCAGGGAAAGACCCAGTACTTC; CDR3 protein: CASSLTAGQGKTQYF
J gene: TRBJ1-1; CDR3 length: 15; D gene: TRBD1; clone size: -; V gene: TRBV5-1; CDR3 DNA: TGCGCCAGCAGCTTGGCGCAGAGGGACAGGGGGATGACTTTCTTT; CDR3 protein: CASSLAQRDRGMTFF
J gene: TRBJ2-3; CDR3 length: 17; D gene: TRBD2; clone size: few; V gene: TRBV3-1; CDR3 DNA: TGTACCAGCAGCCCCCCCGGAGTGCGGGGGAGCACAGATACGCAGTATTTT; CDR3 protein: CTSSPPGVRGSTDTQYF
J gene: TRBJ1-3; CDR3 length: 14; D gene: -; clone size: -; V gene: TRBV7-6; CDR3 DNA: TGTGCCAGCAGCTCGCAAGGAGTGGGCAACACCATATATTTT; CDR3 protein: CASSSQGVGNTIYF
J gene: TRBJ2-1; CDR3 length: 16; D gene: TRBD1; clone size: many; V gene: TRBV4-1; CDR3 DNA: TGCGCCAGCAGCCAAGTGTCAGGGGGCTCCTACAATGAGCAGTTCTTC; CDR3 protein: CASSQVSGGSYNEQFF
J gene: TRBJ2-4; CDR3 length: 14; D gene: TRBD1; clone size: -; V gene: TRBV20-1; CDR3 DNA: TGCAGTGCTACCTCCCCGACAGGGAAAAACATTCAGTACTTC; CDR3 protein: CSATSPTGKNIQYF
J gene: TRBJ2-5; CDR3 length: 13; D gene: -; clone size: -; V gene: TRBV5-6; CDR3 DNA: TGTACCAGCAGCGACACGGCCCAAGAGACCCAATACTTC; CDR3 protein: CTSSDTAQETQYF
J gene: TRBJ1-5; CDR3 length: 16; D gene: -; clone size: -; V gene: TRBV4-1; CDR3 DNA: TGCGCCAGCAGCCAGGCCTGGGGGCCTTCCAATCAGCCCCAGCATTTT; CDR3 protein: CASSQAWGPSNQPQHF
J gene: TRBJ2-5; CDR3 length: 14; D gene: -; clone size: -; V gene: TRBV5-1; CDR3 DNA: TGCGCCAGCAGCTCGGGACACTACCAAGAGACCCAGTACTTC; CDR3 protein: CASSSGHYQETQYF
J gene: TRBJ2-1; CDR3 length: 16; D gene: TRBD2; clone size: few; V gene: TRBV4-1; CDR3 DNA: TGCGCCAGCAGCCAAGGAAGCGGGGGGGCCTACAATGAGCAGTTCTTC; CDR3 protein: CASSQGSGGAYNEQFF
J gene: TRBJ2-1; CDR3 length: 15; D gene: TRBD2; clone size: few; V gene: TRBV5-1; CDR3 DNA: TGCGTCAGCAGCTTGGGCGGGAGCTCCTACAATGAGCAGTTCTTC; CDR3 protein: CVSSLGGSSYNEQFF
J gene: TRBJ2-1; CDR3 length: 18; D gene: TRBD2; clone size: -; V gene: TRBV6-5; CDR3 DNA: TGTGCCAGCAGGTACCTTTCACTAGCGGGGGCTTCGTACAATGAGCAGTTCTTC; CDR3 protein: CASRYLSLAGASYNEQFF
J gene: TRBJ2-1; CDR3 length: 15; D gene: -; clone size: -; V gene: TRBV6-2/TRBV6-3; CDR3 DNA: TGTGCCAGCAGTTACGGCCAGGGTACCTACAATGAGCAGTTCTTC; CDR3 protein: CASSYGQGTYNEQFF
J gene: TRBJ2-7; CDR3 length: 18; D gene: TRBD1; clone size: few; V gene: TRBV4-3; CDR3 DNA: TGCGCCAGCAGCCGAGGCCCTCTCGGACAGGGGGGACGGGACGAGCAGTACTTC; CDR3 protein: CASSRGPLGQGGRDEQYF
J gene: TRBJ2-1; CDR3 length: 13; D gene: -; clone size: once; V gene: TRBV6-2/TRBV6-3; CDR3 DNA: TGTGCCAGCAGTGGGACTTTCTACAATGAGCAGTTCTTC; CDR3 protein: CASSGTFYNEQFF
J gene: TRBJ1-2; CDR3 length: 15; D gene: -; clone size: few; V gene: TRBV6-5; CDR3 DNA: TGTGCCAGCAGTTACGGGAGTGGGTTACCTTATGGCTACACCTTC; CDR3 protein: CASSYGSGLPYGYTF
J gene: TRBJ2-7; CDR3 length: 12; D gene: -; clone size: few; V gene: TRBV20-1; CDR3 DNA: TGCAGTGCTAGGTACTTACCGGGAGAGCAGTACTTC; CDR3 protein: CSARYLPGEQYF
J gene: TRBJ1-2; CDR3 length: 14; D gene: -; clone size: -; V gene: TRBV5-6; CDR3 DNA: TGTGCCAGCCTCCCCTATGGGCCGGCCTATGGCTGCACCTTC; CDR3 protein: CASLPYGPAYGCTF
J gene: TRBJ1-5; CDR3 length: 15; D gene: TRBD1; clone size: few; V gene: TRBV28; CDR3 DNA: TGTGCCAGCAGTACCCCCGGGACAGGGGGTCAGCCCCAGCATTTT; CDR3 protein: CASSTPGTGGQPQHF
J gene: TRBJ2-5; CDR3 length: 13; D gene: -; clone size: few; V gene: TRBV9; CDR3 DNA: TGTGCCAGCAGCGCATCAAGGGGGGAGACCCAGTACTTC; CDR3 protein: CASSASRGETQYF
J gene: TRBJ1-2; CDR3 length: 14; D gene: -; clone size: -; V gene: TRBV29-1; CDR3 DNA: TGCAGCGCCCTTGGGGCAGACGAGTTATATGGCTACACCTTC; CDR3 protein: CSALGADELYGYTF